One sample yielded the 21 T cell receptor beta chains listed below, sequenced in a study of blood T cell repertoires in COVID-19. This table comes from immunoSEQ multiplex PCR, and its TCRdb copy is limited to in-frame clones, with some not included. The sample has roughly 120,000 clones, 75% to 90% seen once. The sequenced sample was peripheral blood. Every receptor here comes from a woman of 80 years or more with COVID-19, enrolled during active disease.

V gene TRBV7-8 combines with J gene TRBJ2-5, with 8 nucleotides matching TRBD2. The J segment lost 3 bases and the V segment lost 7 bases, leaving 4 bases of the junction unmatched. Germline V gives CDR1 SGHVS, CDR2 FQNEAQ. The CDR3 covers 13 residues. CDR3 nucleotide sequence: TGTGCCAGCAAGTGGCGGGGGGAAGAGACCCAGTACTTC. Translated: CASKWRGEETQYF.

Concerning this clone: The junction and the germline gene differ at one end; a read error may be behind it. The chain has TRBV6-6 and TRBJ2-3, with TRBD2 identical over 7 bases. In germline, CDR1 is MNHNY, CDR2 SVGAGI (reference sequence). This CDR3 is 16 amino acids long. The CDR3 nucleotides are TGTGCCGGCAGAAGCGGGACCCTGGCTGGAACAGATACGCAGTATTTT. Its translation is CAGRSGTLAGTDTQYF.

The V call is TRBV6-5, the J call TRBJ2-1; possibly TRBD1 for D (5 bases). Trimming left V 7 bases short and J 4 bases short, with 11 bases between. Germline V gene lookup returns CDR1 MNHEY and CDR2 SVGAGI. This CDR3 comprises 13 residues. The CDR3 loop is CASMGRIYNEQFF. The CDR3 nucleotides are TGTGCCAGCATGGGGCGGATTTACAATGAGCAGTTCTTC.

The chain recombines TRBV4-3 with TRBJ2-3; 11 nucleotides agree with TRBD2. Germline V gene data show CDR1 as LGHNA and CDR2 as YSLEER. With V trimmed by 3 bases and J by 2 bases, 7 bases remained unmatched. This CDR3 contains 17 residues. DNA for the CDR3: TGCGCCAGCAGCCAGGGGGGGACTAGCGGAACCACAGATACGCAGTATTTT. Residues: CASSQGGTSGTTDTQYF.

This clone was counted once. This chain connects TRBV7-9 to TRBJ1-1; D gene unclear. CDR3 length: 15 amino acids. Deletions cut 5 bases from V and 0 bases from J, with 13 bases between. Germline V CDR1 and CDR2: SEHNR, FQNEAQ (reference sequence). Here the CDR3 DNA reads TGTGCCAGCAGCCCACCCCGACAAATGAACACTGAAGCTTTCTTT. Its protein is CASSPPRQMNTEAFF.

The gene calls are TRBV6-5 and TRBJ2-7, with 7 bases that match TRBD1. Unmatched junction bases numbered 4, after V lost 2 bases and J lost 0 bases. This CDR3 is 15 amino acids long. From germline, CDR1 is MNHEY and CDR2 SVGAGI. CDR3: CASSYDRDSSYEQYF. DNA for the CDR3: TGTGCCAGCAGTTACGACCGGGACAGCTCCTACGAGCAGTACTTC.

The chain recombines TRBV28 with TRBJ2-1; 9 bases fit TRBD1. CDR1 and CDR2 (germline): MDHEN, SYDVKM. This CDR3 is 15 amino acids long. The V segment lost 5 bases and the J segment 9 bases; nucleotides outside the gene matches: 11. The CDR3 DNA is TGTGCCAGCAGTAACCGGGACAGGGTCCGAGGTGAGCAGTTCTTC. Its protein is CASSNRDRVRGEQFF.

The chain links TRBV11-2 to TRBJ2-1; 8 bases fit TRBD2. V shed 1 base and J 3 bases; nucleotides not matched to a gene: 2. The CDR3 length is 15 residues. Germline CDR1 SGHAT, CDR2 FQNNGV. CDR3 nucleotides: TGTGCCAGCAGCTTAGGACGGGAGGGCTACAATGAGCAGTTCTTC. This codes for CASSLGREGYNEQFF.

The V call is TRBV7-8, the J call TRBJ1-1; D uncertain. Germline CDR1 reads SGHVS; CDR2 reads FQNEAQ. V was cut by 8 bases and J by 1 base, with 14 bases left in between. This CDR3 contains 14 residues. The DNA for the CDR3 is TGTGCCAGCCGAGAGGGCAGGACGAACACTGAAGCTTTCTTT. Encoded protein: CASREGRTNTEAFF.

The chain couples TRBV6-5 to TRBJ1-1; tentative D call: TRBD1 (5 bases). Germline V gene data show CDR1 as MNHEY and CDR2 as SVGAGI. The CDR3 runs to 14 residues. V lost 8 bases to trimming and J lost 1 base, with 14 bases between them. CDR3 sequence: CASWPPGGNTEAFF. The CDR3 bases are TGTGCCAGCTGGCCCCCCGGGGGGAACACTGAAGCTTTCTTT.

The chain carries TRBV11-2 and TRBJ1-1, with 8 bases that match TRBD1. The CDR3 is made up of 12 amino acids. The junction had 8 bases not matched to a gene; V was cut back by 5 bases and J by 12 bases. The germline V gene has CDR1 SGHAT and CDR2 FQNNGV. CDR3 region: CASSPDRVVTFF. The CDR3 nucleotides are TGTGCCAGCAGCCCGGACAGGGTCGTAACTTTCTTT.

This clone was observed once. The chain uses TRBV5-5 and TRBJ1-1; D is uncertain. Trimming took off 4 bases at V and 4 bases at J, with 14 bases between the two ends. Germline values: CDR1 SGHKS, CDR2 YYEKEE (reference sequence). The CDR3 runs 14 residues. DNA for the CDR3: TGTGCCAGCAGCCCCCCCAAGGCGGGCACTGAAGCTTTCTTT. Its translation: CASSPPKAGTEAFF.

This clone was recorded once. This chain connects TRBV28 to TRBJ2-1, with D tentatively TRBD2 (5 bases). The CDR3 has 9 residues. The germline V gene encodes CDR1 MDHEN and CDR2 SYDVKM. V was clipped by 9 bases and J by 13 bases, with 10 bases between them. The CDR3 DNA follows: TGTGCCAGTGGCCCGGGACAGTTCTTC. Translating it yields CASGPGQFF.

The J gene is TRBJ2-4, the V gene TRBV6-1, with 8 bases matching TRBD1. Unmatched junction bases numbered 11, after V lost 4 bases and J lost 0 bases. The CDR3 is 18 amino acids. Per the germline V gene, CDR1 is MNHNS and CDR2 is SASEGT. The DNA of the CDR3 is TGTGCCAGCAGTGGCAGGGGGCTGGAAATGATAGCCAAAAACATTCAGTACTTC. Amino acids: CASSGRGLEMIAKNIQYF.

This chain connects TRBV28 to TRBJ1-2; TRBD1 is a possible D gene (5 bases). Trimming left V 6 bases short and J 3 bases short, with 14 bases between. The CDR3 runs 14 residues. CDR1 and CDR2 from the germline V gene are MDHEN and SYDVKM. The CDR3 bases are TGTGCCAGCAGAACCGACAGATCCTACTATGGCTACACCTTC. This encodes CASRTDRSYYGYTF.

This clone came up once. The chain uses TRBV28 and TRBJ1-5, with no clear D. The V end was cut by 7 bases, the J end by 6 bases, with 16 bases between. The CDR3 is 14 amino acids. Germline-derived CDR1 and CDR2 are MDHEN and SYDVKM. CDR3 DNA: TGTGCCAGCAAGCCCAACGCGAGAGGTCAGCCCCAGCATTTT. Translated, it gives CASKPNARGQPQHF.

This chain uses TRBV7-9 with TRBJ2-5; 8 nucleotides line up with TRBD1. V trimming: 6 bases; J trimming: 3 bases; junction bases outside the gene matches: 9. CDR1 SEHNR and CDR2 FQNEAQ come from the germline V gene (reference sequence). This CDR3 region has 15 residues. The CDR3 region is CASSFLQGAEETQYF. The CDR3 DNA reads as TGTGCCAGCAGTTTCCTGCAGGGGGCAGAAGAGACCCAGTACTTC.

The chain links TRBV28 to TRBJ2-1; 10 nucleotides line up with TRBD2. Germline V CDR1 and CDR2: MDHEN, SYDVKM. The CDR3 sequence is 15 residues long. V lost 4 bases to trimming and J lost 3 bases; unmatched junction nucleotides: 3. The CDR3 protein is CASSSRTSGYNEQFF. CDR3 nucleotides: TGTGCCAGCAGTTCGAGGACTAGCGGCTACAATGAGCAGTTCTTC.

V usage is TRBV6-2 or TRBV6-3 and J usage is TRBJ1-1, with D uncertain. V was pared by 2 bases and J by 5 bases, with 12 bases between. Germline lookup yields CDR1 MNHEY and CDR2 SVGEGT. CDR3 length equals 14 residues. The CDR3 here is CASSYGRRETEAFF. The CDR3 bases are TGTGCCAGCAGTTACGGACGCCGGGAGACTGAAGCTTTCTTT.

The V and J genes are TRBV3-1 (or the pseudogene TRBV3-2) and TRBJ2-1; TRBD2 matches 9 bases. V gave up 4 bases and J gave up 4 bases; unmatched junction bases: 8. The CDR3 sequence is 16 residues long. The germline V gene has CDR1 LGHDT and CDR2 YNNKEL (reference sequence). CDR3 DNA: TGTGCCAGCAGCCTCCTCCAGCGGGAGGAATACAATGAGCAGTTCTTC. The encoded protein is CASSLLQREEYNEQFF.

The CDR3 sequence is CASSLGGLGGELFF. In nucleotides, the CDR3 is TGTGCCAGCAGCTTGGGGGGGCTTGGCGGGGAGCTGTTTTTT. The chain uses TRBV5-4 and TRBJ2-2, with D possibly TRBD1 on 6 matching bases. The CDR3 extends over 14 amino acids. Between the trimmed V and J ends, which lost 0 bases and 7 bases, there was a span of 10 bases. The germline CDR1 and CDR2 sequences are SGHNT and YYREEE (reference sequence).